The present TCR beta chain was sequenced within a study of technical replicates of blood from a few donors. The CDR3 spans 14 residues. CDR1 is LNHDA and CDR2 is SQIVND in the germline V gene (reference sequence). The junction had 9 bases not matched to a gene; V was cut back by 6 bases and J by 5 bases. Sequencing used immunoSEQ multiplex PCR; TCRdb keeps in-frame clones, though not all of them. The table has about 81,000 clones, 90% to 97% seen once. This receptor was obtained from a human donor in good health. This chain links TRBV19 with TRBJ1-2; 7 bases match TRBD1. Sequenced material: T cells isolated from PBMCs. CDR3 nucleotide sequence: TGTGCCAGTAGCAGGGACAGCCTTTTTTATGGCTACACCTTC. Translation: CASSRDSLFYGYTF.